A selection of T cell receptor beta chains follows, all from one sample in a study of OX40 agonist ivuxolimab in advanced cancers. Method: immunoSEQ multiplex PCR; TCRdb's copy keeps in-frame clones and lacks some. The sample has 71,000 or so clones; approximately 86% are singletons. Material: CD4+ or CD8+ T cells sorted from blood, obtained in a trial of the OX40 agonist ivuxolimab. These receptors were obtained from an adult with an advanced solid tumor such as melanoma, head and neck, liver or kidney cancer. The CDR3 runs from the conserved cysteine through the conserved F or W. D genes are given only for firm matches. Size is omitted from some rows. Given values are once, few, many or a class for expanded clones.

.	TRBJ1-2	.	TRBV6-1	CASSDTPRGYTF	TGTGCCAGCAGTGATACACCCCGAGGCTACACCTTC
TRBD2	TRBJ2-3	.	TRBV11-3	CASSFAGGETDTQYF	TGTGCCAGCAGCTTTGCGGGAGGGGAGACAGATACGCAGTATTTT
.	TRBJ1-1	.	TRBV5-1	CASTYSVNTEAFF	TGCGCCAGCACCTACAGTGTAAACACTGAAGCTTTCTTT
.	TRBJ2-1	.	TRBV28	CASSLYEGTYNEQFF	TGTGCCAGCAGTTTATACGAGGGCACCTACAATGAGCAGTTCTTC
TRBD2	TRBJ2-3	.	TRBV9	CASSGWASGTGDTQYF	TGTGCCAGCAGCGGGTGGGCTAGCGGGACCGGAGATACGCAGTATTTT
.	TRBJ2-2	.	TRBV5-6	CASSFDQNGELFF	TGTGCCAGCAGCTTCGATCAGAACGGGGAGCTGTTTTTT
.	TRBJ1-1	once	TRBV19	CASTHRETEAFF	TGTGCCAGTACCCACCGGGAGACTGAAGCTTTCTTT
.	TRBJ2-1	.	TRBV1	CTSSQAGAPYNEQFF	TGCACCAGCAGCCAAGCGGGAGCACCCTACAATGAGCAGTTCTTC
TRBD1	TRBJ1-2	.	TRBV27	CASSGPGQGFSGYTF	TGTGCCAGCAGTGGCCCGGGACAGGGGTTTTCTGGCTACACCTTC
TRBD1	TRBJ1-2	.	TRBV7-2	CASSLGLDRGQGYTF	TGTGCCAGCAGCTTGGGACTTGACAGGGGGCAAGGCTACACCTTC
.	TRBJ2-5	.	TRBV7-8	CASSLRGVLETQYF	TGTGCCAGCAGCTTGAGGGGGGTCCTAGAGACCCAGTACTTC
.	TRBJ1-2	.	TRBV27	CASILRQRTNYGYTF	TGTGCCAGCATCCTTCGTCAACGGACTAACTATGGCTACACCTTC
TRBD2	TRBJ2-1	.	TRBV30	CAWSPGTSGDNEQFF	TGTGCCTGGAGTCCCGGGACTAGCGGAGACAATGAGCAGTTCTTC
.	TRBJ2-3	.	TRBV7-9	CASSLYDRRDTQYF	TGTGCCAGCAGCTTATATGACCGAAGAGATACGCAGTATTTT
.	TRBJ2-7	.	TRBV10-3	CAISAAGQSYEQYF	TGTGCCATCAGTGCCGCGGGACAATCATACGAGCAGTACTTC
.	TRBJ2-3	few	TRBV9	CASSVTVVGTQYF	TGTGCCAGCAGCGTAACCGTTGTCGGTACGCAGTATTTT
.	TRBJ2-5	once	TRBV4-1	CASSQGWPLETQYF	TGCGCCAGCAGCCAAGGGTGGCCGCTAGAGACCCAGTACTTC
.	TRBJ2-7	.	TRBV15	CATSRDQRAGGEQYF	TGTGCCACCAGCAGAGATCAGAGGGCCGGTGGGGAGCAGTACTTC
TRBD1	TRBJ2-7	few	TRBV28	CASTRGQGLLEYF	TGTGCCAGCACTCGGGGACAGGGGTTATTGGAGTACTTC
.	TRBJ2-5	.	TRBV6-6	CASSYSRGQETQYF	TGTGCCAGCAGTTACTCTCGCGGGCAAGAGACCCAGTACTTC
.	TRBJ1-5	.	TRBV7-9	CASSLVEGQPQHF	TGTGCCAGCAGCTTAGTTGAGGGACAGCCCCAGCATTTT
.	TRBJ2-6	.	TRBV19	CASSISRGGGANVLTF	TGTGCCAGTAGTATCAGTCGGGGCGGTGGGGCCAACGTCCTGACTTTC
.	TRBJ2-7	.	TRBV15	CATSRGGTYYEQYF	TGTGCCACCAGCAGAGGCGGTACCTACTACGAGCAGTACTTC
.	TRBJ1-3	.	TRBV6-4	CASRRGGNTIYF	TGTGCCAGCAGAAGAGGAGGAAACACCATATATTTT
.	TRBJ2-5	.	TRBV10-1	CASSEGGQETQYF	TGCGCCAGCAGTGAAGGGGGCCAAGAGACCCAGTACTTC
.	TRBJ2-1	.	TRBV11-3	CASGTGSYNEQFF	TGTGCCAGCGGAACAGGTTCCTACAATGAGCAGTTCTTC
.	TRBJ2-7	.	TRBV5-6	CASSTSTWVEQYF	TGTGCCAGCAGCACCTCCACCTGGGTAGAGCAGTACTTC
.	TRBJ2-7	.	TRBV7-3	CASSLDRGKQYF	TGTGCCAGCAGCTTAGATCGGGGGAAGCAGTACTTC
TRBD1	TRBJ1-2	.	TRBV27	CASSPVGDRAHYGYTF	TGTGCCAGCAGCCCCGTGGGGGACAGGGCCCACTATGGCTACACCTTC
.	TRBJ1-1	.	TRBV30	CAWSVGANTEAFF	TGTGCCTGGAGTGTGGGGGCCAACACTGAAGCTTTCTTT
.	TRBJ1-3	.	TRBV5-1	CASSLRQTGTGNTIYF	TGCGCCAGCAGCCTGCGACAGACGGGGACTGGAAACACCATATATTTT
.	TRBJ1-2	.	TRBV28	CASSPTGLYGYTF	TGTGCCAGCAGCCCTACAGGGTTGTATGGCTACACCTTC
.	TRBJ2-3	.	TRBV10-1	CASGSIPDRQYF	TGCGCCAGCGGGTCCATCCCGGACAGGCAGTATTTT
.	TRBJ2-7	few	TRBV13	CASSEVGQSSYEQYF	TGTGCCAGCAGCGAAGTAGGACAGAGCTCCTACGAGCAGTACTTC
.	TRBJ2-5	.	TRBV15	CATSRVTGKQTQYF	TGTGCCACCAGCAGAGTTACAGGGAAGCAGACCCAGTACTTC
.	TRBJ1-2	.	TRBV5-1	CASSVPGAQYGYTF	TGCGCCAGCAGCGTCCCTGGGGCCCAATATGGCTACACCTTC
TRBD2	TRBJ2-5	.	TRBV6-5	CASSLAGGAKTQYF	TGTGCCAGCAGCCTAGCGGGGGGAGCCAAGACCCAGTACTTC
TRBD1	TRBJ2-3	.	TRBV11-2	CASSKAGQGARDTQYF	TGTGCCAGCAGCAAAGCGGGACAGGGGGCAAGAGATACGCAGTATTTT
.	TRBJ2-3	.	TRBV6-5	CASTRRGTDTQYF	TGTGCCAGCACCCGGCGAGGCACAGATACGCAGTATTTT
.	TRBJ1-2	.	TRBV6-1	CASSEGGARGYTF	TGTGCCAGCAGTGAAGGGGGGGCGCGTGGCTACACCTTC
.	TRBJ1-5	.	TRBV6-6	CASSADLNQPQHF	TGTGCCAGCAGCGCAGATCTCAATCAGCCCCAGCATTTT
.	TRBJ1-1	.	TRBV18	CASSQQRQEAFF	TGTGCCAGCTCACAACAAAGGCAGGAAGCTTTCTTT
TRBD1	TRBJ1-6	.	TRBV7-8	CASSWDSLNSPLHF	TGTGCCAGCAGTTGGGACAGCCTTAATTCACCCCTCCACTTT
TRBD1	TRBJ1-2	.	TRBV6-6	CASSYEGAGYTF	TGTGCCAGCAGTTACGAGGGGGCTGGCTACACCTTC
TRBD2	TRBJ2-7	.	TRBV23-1	CASSHPGTSGSYEQYF	TGCGCCAGCAGTCACCCAGGGACTAGCGGTTCCTACGAGCAGTACTTC
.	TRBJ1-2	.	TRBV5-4	CASSLGARTDNYGYTF	TGTGCCAGCAGCCTGGGGGCTCGGACGGATAACTATGGCTACACCTTC